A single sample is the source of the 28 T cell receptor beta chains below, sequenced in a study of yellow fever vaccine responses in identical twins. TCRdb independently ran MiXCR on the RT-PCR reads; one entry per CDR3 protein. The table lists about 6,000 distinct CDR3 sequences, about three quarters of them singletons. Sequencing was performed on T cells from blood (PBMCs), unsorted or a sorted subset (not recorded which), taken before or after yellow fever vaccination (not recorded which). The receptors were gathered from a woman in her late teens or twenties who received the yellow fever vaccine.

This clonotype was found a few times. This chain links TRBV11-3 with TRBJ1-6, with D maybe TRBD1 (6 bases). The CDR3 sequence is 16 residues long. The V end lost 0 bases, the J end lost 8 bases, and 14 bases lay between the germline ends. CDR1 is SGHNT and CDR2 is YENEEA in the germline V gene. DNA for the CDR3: TGTGCCAGCAGCTTAGAATTCGGACAGTATGATTCACCCCTCCACTTT. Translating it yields CASSLEFGQYDSPLHF.

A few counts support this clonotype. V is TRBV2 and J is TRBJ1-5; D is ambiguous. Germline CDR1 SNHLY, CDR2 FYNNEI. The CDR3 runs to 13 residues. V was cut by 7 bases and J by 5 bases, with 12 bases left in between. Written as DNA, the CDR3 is TGTGCCAGCATGGTGGAGGGTGATCAGCCCCAGCATTTT. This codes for CASMVEGDQPQHF.

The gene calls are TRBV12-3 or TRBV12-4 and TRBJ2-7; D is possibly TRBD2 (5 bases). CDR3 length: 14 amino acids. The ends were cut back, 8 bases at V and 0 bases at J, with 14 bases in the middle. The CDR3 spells CASFEGHNSYEQYV. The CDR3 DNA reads TGTGCCAGCTTCGAGGGCCACAACTCCTACGAGCAGTACGTC.

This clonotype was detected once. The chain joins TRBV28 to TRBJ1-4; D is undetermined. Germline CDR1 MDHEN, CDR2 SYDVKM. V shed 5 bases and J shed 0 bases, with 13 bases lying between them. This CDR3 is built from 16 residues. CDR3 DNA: TGTGCCAGCAGTCCCCCGGCAACCTCAACTAATGAAAAACTGTTTTTT. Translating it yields CASSPPATSTNEKLFF.

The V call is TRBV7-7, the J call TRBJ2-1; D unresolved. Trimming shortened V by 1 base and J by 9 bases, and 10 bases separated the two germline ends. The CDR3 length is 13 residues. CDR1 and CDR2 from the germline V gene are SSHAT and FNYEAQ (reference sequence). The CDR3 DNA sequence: TGTGCCAGCAGCTTAGGGCAGTTAGGTGAGCAGTTCTTC. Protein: CASSLGQLGEQFF.

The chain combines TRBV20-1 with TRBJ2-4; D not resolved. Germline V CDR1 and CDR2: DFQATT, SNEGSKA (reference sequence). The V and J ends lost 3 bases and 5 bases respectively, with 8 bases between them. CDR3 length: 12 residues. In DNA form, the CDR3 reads TGCAGTGCTAGGGGAACAGAAAACATTCAGTACTTC. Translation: CSARGTENIQYF.

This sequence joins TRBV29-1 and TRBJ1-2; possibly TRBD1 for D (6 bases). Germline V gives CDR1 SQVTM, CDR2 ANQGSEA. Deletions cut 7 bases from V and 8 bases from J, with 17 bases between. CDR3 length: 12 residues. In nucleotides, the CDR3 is TGCAGCGCCGACAGGCCGAAGAGGGGCTACACCTTC. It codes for CSADRPKRGYTF.

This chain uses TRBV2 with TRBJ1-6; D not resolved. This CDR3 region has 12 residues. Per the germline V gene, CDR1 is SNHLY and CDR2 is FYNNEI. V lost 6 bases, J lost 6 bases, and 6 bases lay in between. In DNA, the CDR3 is TGTGCCAGCAGGAAGGGTAATTCACCCCTCCACTTT. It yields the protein CASRKGNSPLHF.

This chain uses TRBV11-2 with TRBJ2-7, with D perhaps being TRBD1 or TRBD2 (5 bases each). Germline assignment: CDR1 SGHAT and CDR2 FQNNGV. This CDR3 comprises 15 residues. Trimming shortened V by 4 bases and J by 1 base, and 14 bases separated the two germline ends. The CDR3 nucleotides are TGTGCCAGCAGCTCTCCCGCTGGGACGTCCTACGAGCAGTACGTC. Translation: CASSSPAGTSYEQYV.

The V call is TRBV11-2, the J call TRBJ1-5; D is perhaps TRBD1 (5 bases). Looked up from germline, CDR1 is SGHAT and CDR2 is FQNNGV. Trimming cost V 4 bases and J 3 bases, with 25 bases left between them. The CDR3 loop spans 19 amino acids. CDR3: CASSSSQVHFRQPNQPQHF. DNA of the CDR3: TGTGCCAGCAGCTCCTCCCAAGTCCACTTTCGACAGCCCAATCAGCCCCAGCATTTT.

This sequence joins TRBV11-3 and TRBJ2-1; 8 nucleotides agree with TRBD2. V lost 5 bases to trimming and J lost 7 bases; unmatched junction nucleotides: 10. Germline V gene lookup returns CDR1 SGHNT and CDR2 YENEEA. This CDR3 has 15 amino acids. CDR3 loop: CASSEKPTSENEQFF. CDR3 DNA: TGTGCCAGCAGCGAGAAACCGACTAGCGAGAATGAGCAGTTCTTC. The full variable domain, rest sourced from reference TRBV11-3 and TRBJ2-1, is EAGVVQSPRYKIIEKKQPVAFWCNPISGHNTLYWYLQNLGQGPELLIRYENEEAVDDSQLPKDRFSAERLKGVDSTLKIQPAELGDSAVYLCASSEKPTSENEQFFGPGTRLTVL.

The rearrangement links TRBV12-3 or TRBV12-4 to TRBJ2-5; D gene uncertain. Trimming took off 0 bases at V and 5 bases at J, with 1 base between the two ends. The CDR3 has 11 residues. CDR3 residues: CASSLAETQYF. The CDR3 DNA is TGTGCCAGCAGTTTAGCCGAGACCCAGTACTTC.

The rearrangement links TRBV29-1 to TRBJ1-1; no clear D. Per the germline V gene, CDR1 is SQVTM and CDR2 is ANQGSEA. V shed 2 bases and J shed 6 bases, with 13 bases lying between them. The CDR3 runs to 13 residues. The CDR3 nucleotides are TGCAGCGTTGAAACCCGCCTGACGGCTGAAGCTTTCTTT. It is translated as CSVETRLTAEAFF.

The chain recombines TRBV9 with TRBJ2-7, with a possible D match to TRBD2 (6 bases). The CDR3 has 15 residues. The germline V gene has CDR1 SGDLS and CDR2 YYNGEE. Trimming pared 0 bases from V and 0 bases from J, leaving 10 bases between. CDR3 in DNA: TGTGCCAGCAGCGTAGGTCTGGGAGGCTCCTACGAGCAGTACTTC. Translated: CASSVGLGGSYEQYF.

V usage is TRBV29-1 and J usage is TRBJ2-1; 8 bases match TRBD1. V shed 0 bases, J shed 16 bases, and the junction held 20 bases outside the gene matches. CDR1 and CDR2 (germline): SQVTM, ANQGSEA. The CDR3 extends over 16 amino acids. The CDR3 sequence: CSVEDPLSLPGQVPFF. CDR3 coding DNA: TGCAGCGTTGAAGATCCCCTATCTTTGCCGGGACAGGTTCCTTTCTTC.

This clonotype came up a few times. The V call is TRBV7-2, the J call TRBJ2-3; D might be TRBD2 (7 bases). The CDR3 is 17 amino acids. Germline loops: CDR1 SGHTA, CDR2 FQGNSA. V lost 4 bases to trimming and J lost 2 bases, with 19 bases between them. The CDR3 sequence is CASSSNGGGTFTDTQYF. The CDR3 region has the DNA TGTGCCAGCAGCTCCAATGGGGGAGGGACATTCACAGATACGCAGTATTTT. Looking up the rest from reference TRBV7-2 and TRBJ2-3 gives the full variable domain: GAGVSQSPSNKVTEKGKDVELRCDPISGHTALYWYRQSLGQGLEFLIYFQGNSAPDKSGLPSDRFSAERTGGSVSTLTIQRTQQEDSAVYLCASSSNGGGTFTDTQYFGPGTRLTVL.

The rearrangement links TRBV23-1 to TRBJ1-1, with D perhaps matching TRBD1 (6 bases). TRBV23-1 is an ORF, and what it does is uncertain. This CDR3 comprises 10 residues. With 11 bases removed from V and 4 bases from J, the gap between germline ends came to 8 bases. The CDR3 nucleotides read TGCGCCCGGGGGGCCACTGAAGCTTTCTTT. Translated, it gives CARGATEAFF.

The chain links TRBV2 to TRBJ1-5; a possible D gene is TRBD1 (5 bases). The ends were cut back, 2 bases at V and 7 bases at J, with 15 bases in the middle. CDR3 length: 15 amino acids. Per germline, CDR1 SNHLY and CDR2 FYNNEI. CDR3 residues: CASSEIWGSGQPQHF. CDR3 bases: TGTGCCAGCAGTGAAATCTGGGGGTCGGGGCAGCCCCAGCATTTT.

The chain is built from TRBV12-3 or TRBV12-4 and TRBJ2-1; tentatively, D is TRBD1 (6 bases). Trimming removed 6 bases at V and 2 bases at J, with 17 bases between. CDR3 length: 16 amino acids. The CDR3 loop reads CASSLMMTGPYNEQFF. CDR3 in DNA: TGTGCCAGCAGCTTAATGATGACAGGCCCCTACAATGAGCAGTTCTTC.

The CDR3: CASSPPGLRAETQYF. The CDR3 coding sequence is TGTGCCAGCAGTCCGCCCGGACTTCGGGCAGAGACCCAGTACTTC. The chain uses TRBV28 and TRBJ2-5, with D possibly being TRBD2 (5 bases). The CDR3 covers 15 residues. Trimming removed 5 bases from V and 4 bases from J, with 17 bases in between. Germline CDR1 MDHEN, CDR2 SYDVKM. Filled out from reference TRBV28 and TRBJ2-5, the complete variable domain reads DVKVTQSSRYLVKRTGEKVFLECVQDMDHENMFWYRQDPGLGLRLIYFSYDVKMKEKGDIPEGYSVSREKKERFSLILESASTNQTSMYLCASSPPGLRAETQYFGPGTRLLVL.

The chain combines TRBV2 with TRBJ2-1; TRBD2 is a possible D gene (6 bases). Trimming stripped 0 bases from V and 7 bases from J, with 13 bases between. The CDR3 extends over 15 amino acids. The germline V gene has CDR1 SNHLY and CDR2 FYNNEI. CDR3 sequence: CASSEAAGSWNEQFF. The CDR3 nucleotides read TGTGCCAGCAGTGAAGCGGCCGGGAGTTGGAATGAGCAGTTCTTC.

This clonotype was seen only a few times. In DNA, the CDR3 is TGTGCCAGTAGTATCGCGGACAGACCATCGAACACTGAAGCTTTCTTT. Translated: CASSIADRPSNTEAFF. V and J are TRBV19 and TRBJ1-1; possibly TRBD1 for D (6 bases). V lost 3 bases to trimming and J lost 1 base, with 15 bases between them. The CDR3 has 16 amino acids. The germline CDR1 and CDR2 sequences are LNHDA and SQIVND (reference sequence).

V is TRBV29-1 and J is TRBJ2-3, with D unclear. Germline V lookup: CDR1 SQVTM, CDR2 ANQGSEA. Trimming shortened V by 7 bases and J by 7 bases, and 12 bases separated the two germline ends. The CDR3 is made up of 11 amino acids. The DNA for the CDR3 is TGCAGCGGCATTGGAGTAAATACGCAGTATTTT. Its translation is CSGIGVNTQYF.

CDR3 protein: CASSLWGGRGTDTQYF. The DNA of the CDR3 is TGTGCCAGCAGCTTATGGGGCGGGAGAGGGACAGATACGCAGTATTTT. V gene TRBV7-6 combines with J gene TRBJ2-3; 7 nucleotides align to TRBD2. The CDR3 loop spans 16 amino acids. With V trimmed by 2 bases and J by 3 bases, 8 bases remained unmatched. Germline V lookup: CDR1 SGHVS, CDR2 FNYEAQ.

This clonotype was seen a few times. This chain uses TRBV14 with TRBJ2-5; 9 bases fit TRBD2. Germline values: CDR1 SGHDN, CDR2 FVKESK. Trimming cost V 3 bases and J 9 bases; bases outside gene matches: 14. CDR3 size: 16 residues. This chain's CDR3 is CASSQSLAGANGAQYF. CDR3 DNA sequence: TGTGCCAGCAGCCAGTCCTTAGCGGGGGCCAATGGGGCCCAGTACTTC.

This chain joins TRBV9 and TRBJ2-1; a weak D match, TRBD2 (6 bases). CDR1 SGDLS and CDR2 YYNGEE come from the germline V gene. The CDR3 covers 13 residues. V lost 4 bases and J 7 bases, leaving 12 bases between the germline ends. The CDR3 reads CASSQNSGNEQFF. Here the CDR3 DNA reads TGTGCCAGCAGCCAAAACAGCGGGAATGAGCAGTTCTTC.

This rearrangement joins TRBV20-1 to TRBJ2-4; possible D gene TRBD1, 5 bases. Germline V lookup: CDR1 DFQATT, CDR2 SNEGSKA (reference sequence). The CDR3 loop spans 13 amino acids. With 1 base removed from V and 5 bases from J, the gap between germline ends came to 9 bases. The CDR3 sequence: CSARGQRENIQYF. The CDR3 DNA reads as TGCAGTGCTAGAGGACAGAGAGAAAACATTCAGTACTTC.

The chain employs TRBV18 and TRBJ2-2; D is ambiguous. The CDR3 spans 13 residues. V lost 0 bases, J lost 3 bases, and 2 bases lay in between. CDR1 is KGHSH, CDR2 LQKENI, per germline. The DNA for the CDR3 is TGTGCCAGCTCACCACCAGACACCGGGGAGCTGTTTTTT. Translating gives CASSPPDTGELFF.